This T cell receptor (beta chain) originates from a study of glioma-infiltrating T cells after dendritic cell vaccination. Overall study: Dendritic cell vaccination trial patients had either newly diagnosed or recurrent glioblastoma. Dendritic cells derived from monocytes and pulsed with autologous tumor lysate formed the vaccine. Overall study findings and caveats: Complete blood and tumor specimen sets were limited to few patients.

Time point noted: after dendritic cell vaccination, including at tumor progression/relapse. Notes on this clone: What it binds is unknown.

The V gene's germline CDR1 is LNHDA and CDR2 SQIVND (reference sequence). The CDR3 is 14 amino acids. J gave up 2 bases and V 5 bases, and 5 bases lay outside the gene matches. Assay used: immunoSEQ multiplex PCR; TCRdb lists only in-frame clones, some missing. Of just under 60,000 clones in the sample, about 79% were seen once. Sequenced material: blood, taken after dendritic cell vaccination. This rearrangement joins TRBV19 to TRBJ1-2; TRBD1 matches at 7 bases. This TCR was sampled from a human donor with glioblastoma. CDR3 region: CASSGQVGNYGYTF. CDR3 coding DNA: TGTGCCAGTAGTGGACAGGTGGGGAACTATGGCTACACCTTC.